This TCR beta chain came from a study of shared clonotypes between healthy human individuals. Study findings and constraints: Clonotype sharing among donors, it was expected, would be affected by sequencing depth.

The CDR3 spans 15 residues. Germline lookup yields CDR1 SGHNT and CDR2 YYREEE (reference sequence). The V end lost 5 bases, the J end lost 4 bases, and 17 bases lay between the germline ends. CD45RA-negative memory and CD45RA+ naive subsets were split from the CD4+ cells. This clone was seen only once. The antigen is undetermined. Each replicate PCR on the sorted subsets used approximately 180 ng DNA (around 30,000 T cell genomes). Sequencing used immunoSEQ multiplex PCR; TCRdb keeps in-frame clones, though not all of them. The sample comprises approximately 1,500,000 clones, over 95% of which are singletons, and roughly 1.2% rests with the top ten.

Material for sequencing was naive CD4+ T cells sorted from blood. Subset reported: CD45RA+ positively selected. The rearrangement uses TRBV5-4 and TRBJ2-3; D unresolved. This receptor was obtained from a young man in good health. The CDR3 coding sequence is TGTGCCAGCAGTTCGACCGAGGTGGGTGCAGATACGCAGTATTTT. It specifies CASSSTEVGADTQYF.